These 19 T cell receptor beta chains came from one sample sequenced in a study of T cell responses to AZD1222 COVID-19 vaccine. Only in-frame clones appear in the TCRdb table, and some are missing; sequencing was by immunoSEQ multiplex PCR. Here the sample spans some 140,000 clones, around 90% being singletons. Sequences were derived from peripheral blood, sampled on day 0 of AZD1222 vaccination. These TCRs come from an adult in good health.

The rearrangement joins TRBV7-8 to TRBJ2-7; 7 nucleotides align to TRBD1. Germline trimming cut 5 bases from V and 5 bases from J; bases unmatched to any gene: 12. CDR3 length: 15 residues. Germline values: CDR1 SGHVS, CDR2 FQNEAQ. The CDR3 DNA sequence: TGTGCCAGCAGCCGAAAGGGGGCAGGTTCCCACGAGCAGTACTTC. This gives the protein CASSRKGAGSHEQYF.

This sequence joins TRBV28 and TRBJ1-4; 7 bases fit TRBD1. Germline V gene data show CDR1 as MDHEN and CDR2 as SYDVKM. CDR3 length equals 15 residues. The ends lost 6 bases at V and 0 bases at J; junction bases unmatched: 4. The CDR3 DNA reads TGTGCCAGCAGAACCGGGACAGCAACTAATGAAAAACTGTTTTTT. Translated: CASRTGTATNEKLFF.

This clone showed up just once. The V gene is TRBV5-4, the J gene TRBJ1-2; D remains unclear. This CDR3 has 14 residues. From germline, CDR1 is SGHNT and CDR2 YYREEE (reference sequence). The V end was cut by 7 bases, the J end by 8 bases, with 21 bases between. CDR3 protein: CASGAVEVSRGYTF. CDR3 in DNA: TGTGCCAGCGGAGCAGTCGAGGTCTCGAGGGGCTACACCTTC. The entire variable domain, with the rest obtained from reference TRBV5-4 and TRBJ1-2, is as follows: ETGVTQSPTHLIKTRGQQVTLRCSSQSGHNTVSWYQQALGQGPQFIFQYYREEENGRGNFPPRFSGLQFPNYSSELNVNALELDDSALYLCASGAVEVSRGYTFGSGTRLTVV.

In this sample, this clone turned up once. CDR3 nucleotide sequence: TGTGCCAGCAGTGAAGGGGTTCAAGGCAATCAGCCCCAGCATTTT. Residues: CASSEGVQGNQPQHF. The chain recombines TRBV6-1 with TRBJ1-5; D not resolved. CDR3 length: 15 amino acids. The V end lost 1 base, the J end lost 2 bases, and 9 bases lay between the germline ends. The germline V gene has CDR1 MNHNS and CDR2 SASEGT.

The chain joins TRBV2 to TRBJ1-5; TRBD1 agrees at 7 bases. Germline CDR1 is SNHLY and CDR2 is FYNNEI. The CDR3 is 17 residues long. Trimming removed 6 bases from V and 3 bases from J; junction bases left unmatched: 14. The chain's CDR3 is CASSQGQPLYNNQPQHF. The CDR3, as DNA: TGTGCCAGCAGCCAGGGACAGCCTTTATACAACAATCAGCCCCAGCATTTT.

This chain uses TRBV5-5 with TRBJ2-5; D is unresolved. Germline V gene lookup returns CDR1 SGHKS and CDR2 YYEKEE (reference sequence). V shed 4 bases and J shed 7 bases, with 20 bases lying between them. The CDR3 spans 15 residues. CDR3 sequence (DNA): TGTGCCAGCAGCCCCGAGAGTTGGAGCCTGTGGACCCAGTACTTC. Translation: CASSPESWSLWTQYF.

The chain combines TRBV4-3 with TRBJ1-2; a weak D match, TRBD1 (6 bases). From germline, CDR1 is LGHNA and CDR2 YSLEER. The CDR3 has 14 amino acids. V gave up 0 bases and J gave up 8 bases, with 13 bases separating them. The CDR3 DNA reads TGCGCCAGCAGCCAAGAAAGAGGGGGAAGCGGCTACACCTTC. Protein sequence: CASSQERGGSGYTF.

The rearrangement joins TRBV5-1 to TRBJ1-2; D gene uncertain. The length of the CDR3 is 13 residues. V was clipped by 1 base and J by 2 bases, with 6 bases between them. From germline, CDR1 is SGHRS and CDR2 YFSETQ. CDR3 in DNA: TGCGCCAGCAGCTTGCCGGGGAACTATGGCTACACCTTC. Protein sequence: CASSLPGNYGYTF.

This clone was observed a few times. V and J are TRBV9 and TRBJ2-3; weak D call: TRBD2 (6 bases). V was trimmed by 0 bases and J by 7 bases, leaving 15 bases between them. CDR1 is SGDLS, CDR2 YYNGEE, per germline. The CDR3 is 15 amino acids. The CDR3 nucleotides are TGTGCCAGCAGCGTAGTGGGCGGGGTGGGTCATACGCAGTATTTT. It translates to CASSVVGGVGHTQYF.

The chain carries TRBV2 and TRBJ1-2; no firm D call. CDR1 and CDR2 (germline): SNHLY, FYNNEI. This CDR3 region has 13 residues. With 3 bases removed from V and 3 bases from J, the gap between germline ends came to 8 bases. The CDR3 nucleotides are TGTGCCAGCAGTGATGGTGGAGACTATGGCTACACCTTC. Protein product: CASSDGGDYGYTF.

Concerning this clone itself: Other DNA variants within this sample encode the same CDR3. This chain joins TRBV6-5 and TRBJ1-5; maybe TRBD1 (6 bases). Germline values: CDR1 MNHEY, CDR2 SVGAGI. The CDR3 has 13 residues. V was pared by 5 bases and J by 4 bases, with 9 bases between. This CDR3 reads CASSTTGNQPQHF. The CDR3 DNA sequence: TGTGCCAGCAGTACCACAGGGAATCAGCCCCAGCATTTT.

Points on this clone: Within the sample, other DNA sequences also encode this same CDR3. The chain links TRBV6-5 to TRBJ2-7; perhaps TRBD1 as D (5 bases). The germline V gene encodes CDR1 MNHEY and CDR2 SVGAGI. The CDR3 runs 11 residues. V dropped 2 bases and J dropped 6 bases, with 5 bases sitting between them. The CDR3 DNA reads TGTGCCAGCAGTTACCAGGGCGAGCAGTACTTC. It translates to CASSYQGEQYF.

Points on this clone: The same CDR3 can be traced to other DNA sequences in this sample. The chain carries TRBV7-2 and TRBJ1-5; perhaps TRBD1 as D (6 bases). There are 14 residues in the CDR3. The germline V and J ends were trimmed by 1 base and 4 bases, with 8 bases remaining between them. The germline gives CDR1 SGHTA, CDR2 FQGNSA. CDR3 protein: CASSLDRANQPQHF. The DNA for the CDR3 is TGTGCCAGCAGCTTAGACAGGGCAAATCAGCCCCAGCATTTT.

V and J are TRBV10-3 and TRBJ2-2, with D unclear. The CDR3 is 13 residues long. The V and J ends lost 3 bases and 5 bases respectively, with 7 bases between them. CDR1 and CDR2 from the germline V gene are ENHRY and SYGVKD. The chain's CDR3 is CAISDKGTGELFF. In DNA form, the CDR3 reads TGTGCCATCAGTGATAAAGGGACCGGGGAGCTGTTTTTT.

The genes are TRBV19 and TRBJ2-5; a weak D match, TRBD1 (5 bases). The germline V and J ends were trimmed by 6 bases and 1 base, with 9 bases remaining between them. Germline CDR1 and CDR2: LNHDA and SQIVND (reference sequence). This CDR3 spans 13 amino acids. The CDR3 sequence: CASSDDSQETQYF. The CDR3 DNA is TGTGCCAGTAGCGACGACAGCCAAGAGACCCAGTACTTC.

The V and J genes are TRBV7-8 and TRBJ2-7; TRBD1 agrees at 8 bases. This CDR3 contains 15 residues. The junction had 8 bases not matched to a gene; V was cut back by 5 bases and J by 2 bases. The germline CDR1 and CDR2 sequences are SGHVS and FQNEAQ. The CDR3: CASSPYGTGPYEQYF. In DNA form, the CDR3 reads TGTGCCAGCAGCCCCTACGGGACAGGTCCCTACGAGCAGTACTTC.

This clone was counted once. The chain carries TRBV10-3 and TRBJ2-5, with a weak D call TRBD2 (5 bases). CDR1 is ENHRY, CDR2 SYGVKD, per germline. The CDR3 spans 16 residues. V was cut by 3 bases and J by 3 bases, with 17 bases left in between. CDR3 loop: CAISDTSLRGEETQYF. The CDR3 DNA follows: TGTGCCATCAGTGATACCTCTCTTCGGGGAGAAGAGACCCAGTACTTC.

This clone was recorded once. This chain links TRBV27 with TRBJ2-2; D is uncertain. The germline V and J ends were trimmed by 2 bases and 5 bases, with 6 bases remaining between them. Per the germline V gene, CDR1 is MNHEY and CDR2 is SMNVEV (reference sequence). The CDR3 consists of 13 residues. The CDR3 here is CASSLRVTGELFF. The DNA for the CDR3 is TGTGCCAGCAGTTTACGGGTAACCGGGGAGCTGTTTTTT.

In its sample, this clone was seen a few times. The J gene is TRBJ2-7, the V gene TRBV5-1, with 8 nucleotides matching TRBD1. Germline loops: CDR1 SGHRS, CDR2 YFSETQ. The V gene end was trimmed by 4 bases and the J gene end by 3 bases; junction bases not matched to a gene: 9. This CDR3 contains 15 residues. In DNA, the CDR3 is TGCGCCAGCAGCCTGGTCGGGACAGGATACTACGAGCAGTACTTC. This sequence encodes CASSLVGTGYYEQYF.